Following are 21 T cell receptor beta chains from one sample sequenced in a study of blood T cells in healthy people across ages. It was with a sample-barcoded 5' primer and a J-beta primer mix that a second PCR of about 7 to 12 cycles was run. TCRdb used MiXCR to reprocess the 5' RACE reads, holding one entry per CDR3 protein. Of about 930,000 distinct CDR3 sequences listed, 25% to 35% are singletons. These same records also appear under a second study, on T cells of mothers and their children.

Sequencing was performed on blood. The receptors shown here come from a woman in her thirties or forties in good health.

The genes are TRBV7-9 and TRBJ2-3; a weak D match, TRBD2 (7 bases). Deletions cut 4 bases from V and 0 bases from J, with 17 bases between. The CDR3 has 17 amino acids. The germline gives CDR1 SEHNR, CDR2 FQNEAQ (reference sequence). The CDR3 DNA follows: TGTGCCAGCAGCTATTTGGGGGGGCCTATTAGCACAGATACGCAGTATTTT. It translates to CASSYLGGPISTDTQYF.

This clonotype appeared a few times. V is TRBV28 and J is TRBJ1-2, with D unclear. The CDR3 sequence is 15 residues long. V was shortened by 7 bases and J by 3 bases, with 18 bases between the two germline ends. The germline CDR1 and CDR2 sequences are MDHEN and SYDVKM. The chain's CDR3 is CASIEGGPSHYGYTF. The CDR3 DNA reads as TGTGCCAGCATTGAGGGAGGACCATCCCACTATGGCTACACCTTC.

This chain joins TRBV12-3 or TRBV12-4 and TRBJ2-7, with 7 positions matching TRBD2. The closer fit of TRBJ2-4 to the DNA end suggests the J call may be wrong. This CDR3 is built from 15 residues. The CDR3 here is CASSDYLGEGNIQYF. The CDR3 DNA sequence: TGTGCCAGCAGTGACTACCTCGGGGAGGGAAACATTCAGTACTTC.

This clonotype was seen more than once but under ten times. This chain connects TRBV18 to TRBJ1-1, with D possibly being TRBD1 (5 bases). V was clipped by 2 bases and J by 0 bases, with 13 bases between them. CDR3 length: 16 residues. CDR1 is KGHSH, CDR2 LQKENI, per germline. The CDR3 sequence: CASSPAGGKMNTEAFF. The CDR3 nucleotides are TGTGCCAGCTCACCAGCCGGGGGAAAGATGAACACTGAAGCTTTCTTT.

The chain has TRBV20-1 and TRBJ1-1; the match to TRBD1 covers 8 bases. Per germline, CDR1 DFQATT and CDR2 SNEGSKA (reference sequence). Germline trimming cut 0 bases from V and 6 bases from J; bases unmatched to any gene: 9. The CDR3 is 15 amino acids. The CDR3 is CSARETGVSNSEAFF. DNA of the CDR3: TGCAGTGCTAGAGAGACAGGGGTTAGCAACTCTGAAGCTTTCTTT.

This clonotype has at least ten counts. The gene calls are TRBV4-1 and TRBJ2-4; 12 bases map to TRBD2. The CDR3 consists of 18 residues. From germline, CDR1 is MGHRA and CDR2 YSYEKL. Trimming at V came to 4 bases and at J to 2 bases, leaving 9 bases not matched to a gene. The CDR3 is CASSRDLGLAGTKNIQYF. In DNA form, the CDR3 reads TGCGCCAGCAGCCGAGACCTCGGACTAGCGGGGACCAAAAACATTCAGTACTTC.

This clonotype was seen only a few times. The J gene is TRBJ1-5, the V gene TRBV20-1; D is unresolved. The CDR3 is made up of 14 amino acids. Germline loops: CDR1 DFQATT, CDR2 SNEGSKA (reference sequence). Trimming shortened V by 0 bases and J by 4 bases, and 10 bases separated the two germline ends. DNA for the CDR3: TGCAGTGCTAGAGATCTTAAGGAGAATCAGCCCCAGCATTTT. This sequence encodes CSARDLKENQPQHF.

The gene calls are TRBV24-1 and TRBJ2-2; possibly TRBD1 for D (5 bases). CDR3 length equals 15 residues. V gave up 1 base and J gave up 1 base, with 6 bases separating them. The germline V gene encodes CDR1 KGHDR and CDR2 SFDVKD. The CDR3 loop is CATSDLGENTGELFF. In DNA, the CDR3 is TGTGCCACCAGTGATTTAGGGGAGAACACCGGGGAGCTGTTTTTT.

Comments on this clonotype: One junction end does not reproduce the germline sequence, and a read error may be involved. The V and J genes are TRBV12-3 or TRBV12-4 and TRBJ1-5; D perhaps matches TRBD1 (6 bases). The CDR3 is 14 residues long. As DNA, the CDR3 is TGTGTCAGCAGTTTAGGACAGAGGAATCAGCCCCAGCATTTT. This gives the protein CVSSLGQRNQPQHF.

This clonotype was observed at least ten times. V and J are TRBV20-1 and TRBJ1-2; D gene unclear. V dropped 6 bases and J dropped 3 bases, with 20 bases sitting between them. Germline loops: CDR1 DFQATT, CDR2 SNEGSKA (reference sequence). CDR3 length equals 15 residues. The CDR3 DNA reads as TGCAGTGCCAATACATTTAGACCGCCGGACTATGGCTACACCTTC. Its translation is CSANTFRPPDYGYTF.

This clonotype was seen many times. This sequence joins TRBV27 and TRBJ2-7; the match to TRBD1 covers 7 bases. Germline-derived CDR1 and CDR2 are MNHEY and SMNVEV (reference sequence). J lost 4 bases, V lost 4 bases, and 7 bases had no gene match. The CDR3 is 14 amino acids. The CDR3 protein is CASSYTGANYEQYF. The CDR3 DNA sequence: TGTGCCAGCAGTTATACAGGGGCAAATTACGAGCAGTACTTC.

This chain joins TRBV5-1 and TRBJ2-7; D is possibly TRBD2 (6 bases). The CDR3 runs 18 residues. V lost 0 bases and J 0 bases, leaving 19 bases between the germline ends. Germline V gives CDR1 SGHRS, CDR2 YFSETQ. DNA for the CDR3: TGCGCCAGCAGCTTGGGGAGCGGGCGGCGTAAACACTCCTACGAGCAGTACTTC. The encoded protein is CASSLGSGRRKHSYEQYF.

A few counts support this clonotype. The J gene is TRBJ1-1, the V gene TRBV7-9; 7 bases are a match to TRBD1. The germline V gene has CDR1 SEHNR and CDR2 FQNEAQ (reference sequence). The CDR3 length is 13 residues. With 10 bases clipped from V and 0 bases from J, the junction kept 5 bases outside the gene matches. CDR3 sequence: CATWDSMNTEAFF. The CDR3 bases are TGTGCCACCTGGGACAGCATGAACACTGAAGCTTTCTTT.

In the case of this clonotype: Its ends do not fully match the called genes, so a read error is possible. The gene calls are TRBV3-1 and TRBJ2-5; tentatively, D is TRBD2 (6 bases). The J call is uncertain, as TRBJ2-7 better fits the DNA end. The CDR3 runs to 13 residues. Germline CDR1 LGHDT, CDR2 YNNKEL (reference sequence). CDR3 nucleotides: TGTGCCAACAGCCAAGGTGGGGGGTCCGAGCAGTACTTC. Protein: CANSQGGGSEQYF.

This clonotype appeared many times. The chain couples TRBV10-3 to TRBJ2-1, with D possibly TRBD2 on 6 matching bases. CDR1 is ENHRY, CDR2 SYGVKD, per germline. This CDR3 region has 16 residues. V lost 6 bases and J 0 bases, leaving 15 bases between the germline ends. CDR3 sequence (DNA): TGTGCCATCAGCGTAAGACTCGGGGGCTCCTACAATGAGCAGTTCTTC. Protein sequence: CAISVRLGGSYNEQFF.

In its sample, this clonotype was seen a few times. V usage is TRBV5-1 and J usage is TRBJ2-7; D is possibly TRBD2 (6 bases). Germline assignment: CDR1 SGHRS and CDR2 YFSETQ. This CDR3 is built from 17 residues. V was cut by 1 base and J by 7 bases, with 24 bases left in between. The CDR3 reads CASSLRRGGDYGNEQYF. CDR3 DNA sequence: TGCGCCAGCAGCTTGCGTCGAGGCGGGGATTACGGAAATGAGCAGTACTTC.

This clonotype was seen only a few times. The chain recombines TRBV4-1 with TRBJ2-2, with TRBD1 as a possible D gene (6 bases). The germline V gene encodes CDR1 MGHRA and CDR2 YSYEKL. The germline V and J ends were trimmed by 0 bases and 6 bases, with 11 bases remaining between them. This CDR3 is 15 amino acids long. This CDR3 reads CASSQDEGVAGELFF. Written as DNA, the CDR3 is TGCGCCAGCAGCCAAGACGAGGGGGTGGCCGGGGAGCTGTTTTTT.

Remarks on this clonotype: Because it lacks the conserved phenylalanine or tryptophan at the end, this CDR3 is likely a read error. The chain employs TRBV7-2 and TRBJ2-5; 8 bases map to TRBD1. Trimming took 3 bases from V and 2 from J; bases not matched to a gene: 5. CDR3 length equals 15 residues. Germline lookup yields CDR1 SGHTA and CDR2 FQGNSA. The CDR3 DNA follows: TGTGCCAGCAGCTTCGACAGGGGAAAGCAAGAGACCCAGTACTCC. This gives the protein CASSFDRGKQETQYS.

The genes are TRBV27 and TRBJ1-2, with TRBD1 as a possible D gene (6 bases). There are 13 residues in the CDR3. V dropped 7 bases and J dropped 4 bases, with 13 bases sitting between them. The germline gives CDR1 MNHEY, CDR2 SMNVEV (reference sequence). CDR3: CASTKVQGYGYTF. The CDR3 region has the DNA TGTGCCAGCACCAAGGTACAGGGCTATGGCTACACCTTC.

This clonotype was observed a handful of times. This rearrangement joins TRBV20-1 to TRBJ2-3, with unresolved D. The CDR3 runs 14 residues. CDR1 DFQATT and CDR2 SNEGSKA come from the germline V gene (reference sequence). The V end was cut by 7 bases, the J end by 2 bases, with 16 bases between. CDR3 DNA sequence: TGCAGTGGGCGGACGAACCTAATCACAGATACGCAGTATTTT. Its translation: CSGRTNLITDTQYF.

This CDR3 is CSAPGQTAGFYGYTF. Here the CDR3 DNA reads TGCAGTGCCCCAGGACAGACGGCAGGTTTCTATGGCTACACCTTC. V and J are TRBV20-1 and TRBJ1-2; a weak D match, TRBD1 (6 bases). The germline CDR1 and CDR2 sequences are DFQATT and SNEGSKA (reference sequence). The CDR3 loop spans 15 amino acids. The germline V and J ends were trimmed by 6 bases and 4 bases, with 21 bases remaining between them.